This TCR beta chain was found in a study of beta chain features in type 1 diabetes. Regarding the study as a whole: There was a moderate but significant shortening of TCRB CDR3s in all four CD4+ subsets of Type 1 diabetes patients. PCR, the amplification step, might favor shorter templates, equally in patients and controls. The naive, central memory and Treg TCRB repertoires looked more alike in patients than they did in healthy donors.

About this clone itself: No antigen is known for it.

The V and J ends lost 7 bases and 1 base respectively, with 16 bases between them. The length of the CDR3 is 14 residues. The germline V gene has CDR1 SQVTM and CDR2 ANQGSEA. What was sequenced were expressed TCRB transcripts, since all of the isolated RNA had been reverse transcribed. Clones were sequenced by immunoSEQ multiplex PCR, and TCRdb holds only the in-frame ones, with some missing. The repertoire has hundreds of thousands of clones, around 15% of them found once; the top ten carry approximately 0.039%. The receptor was isolated from a man younger than 30 with type 1 diabetes. J is TRBJ1-2 and V is TRBV29-1; TRBD1 is a possible D gene (6 bases). The sample taken for sequencing was naive CD4+ T cells from blood. The DNA for the CDR3 is TGCAGCGCCGAAGGGGGAAACCTTAACTATGGCTACACCTTC. Protein: CSAEGGNLNYGYTF.